This T cell receptor beta chain was captured in a study of patients and donors after allogeneic stem cell transplantation. This clonotype appeared many times. Per the germline V gene, CDR1 is MNHNS and CDR2 is SASEGT. The CDR3 consists of 13 residues. Trimming at V came to 8 bases and at J to 4 bases, leaving 2 bases not matched to a gene. Via MiXCR, TCRdb re-called the RT-PCR reads, giving one row per CDR3 protein. Here the sample spans 200,000 to 250,000 distinct CDR3 sequences, roughly 14% being singletons. The sequenced sample was blood, either unsorted or a sorted T cell fraction (not recorded which). This TCR was recovered from a human donor who was either an allogeneic HSCT recipient or a stem cell or donor lymphocyte infusion donor (not recorded which). It is not recorded whose cells these are; they may come from a transplant donor. The gene calls are TRBV6-1 and TRBJ1-5; 10 bases fit TRBD1. CDR3 sequence: CASEGQGNQPQHF. CDR3 nucleotides: TGTGCCAGCGAGGGACAGGGGAATCAGCCCCAGCATTTT.